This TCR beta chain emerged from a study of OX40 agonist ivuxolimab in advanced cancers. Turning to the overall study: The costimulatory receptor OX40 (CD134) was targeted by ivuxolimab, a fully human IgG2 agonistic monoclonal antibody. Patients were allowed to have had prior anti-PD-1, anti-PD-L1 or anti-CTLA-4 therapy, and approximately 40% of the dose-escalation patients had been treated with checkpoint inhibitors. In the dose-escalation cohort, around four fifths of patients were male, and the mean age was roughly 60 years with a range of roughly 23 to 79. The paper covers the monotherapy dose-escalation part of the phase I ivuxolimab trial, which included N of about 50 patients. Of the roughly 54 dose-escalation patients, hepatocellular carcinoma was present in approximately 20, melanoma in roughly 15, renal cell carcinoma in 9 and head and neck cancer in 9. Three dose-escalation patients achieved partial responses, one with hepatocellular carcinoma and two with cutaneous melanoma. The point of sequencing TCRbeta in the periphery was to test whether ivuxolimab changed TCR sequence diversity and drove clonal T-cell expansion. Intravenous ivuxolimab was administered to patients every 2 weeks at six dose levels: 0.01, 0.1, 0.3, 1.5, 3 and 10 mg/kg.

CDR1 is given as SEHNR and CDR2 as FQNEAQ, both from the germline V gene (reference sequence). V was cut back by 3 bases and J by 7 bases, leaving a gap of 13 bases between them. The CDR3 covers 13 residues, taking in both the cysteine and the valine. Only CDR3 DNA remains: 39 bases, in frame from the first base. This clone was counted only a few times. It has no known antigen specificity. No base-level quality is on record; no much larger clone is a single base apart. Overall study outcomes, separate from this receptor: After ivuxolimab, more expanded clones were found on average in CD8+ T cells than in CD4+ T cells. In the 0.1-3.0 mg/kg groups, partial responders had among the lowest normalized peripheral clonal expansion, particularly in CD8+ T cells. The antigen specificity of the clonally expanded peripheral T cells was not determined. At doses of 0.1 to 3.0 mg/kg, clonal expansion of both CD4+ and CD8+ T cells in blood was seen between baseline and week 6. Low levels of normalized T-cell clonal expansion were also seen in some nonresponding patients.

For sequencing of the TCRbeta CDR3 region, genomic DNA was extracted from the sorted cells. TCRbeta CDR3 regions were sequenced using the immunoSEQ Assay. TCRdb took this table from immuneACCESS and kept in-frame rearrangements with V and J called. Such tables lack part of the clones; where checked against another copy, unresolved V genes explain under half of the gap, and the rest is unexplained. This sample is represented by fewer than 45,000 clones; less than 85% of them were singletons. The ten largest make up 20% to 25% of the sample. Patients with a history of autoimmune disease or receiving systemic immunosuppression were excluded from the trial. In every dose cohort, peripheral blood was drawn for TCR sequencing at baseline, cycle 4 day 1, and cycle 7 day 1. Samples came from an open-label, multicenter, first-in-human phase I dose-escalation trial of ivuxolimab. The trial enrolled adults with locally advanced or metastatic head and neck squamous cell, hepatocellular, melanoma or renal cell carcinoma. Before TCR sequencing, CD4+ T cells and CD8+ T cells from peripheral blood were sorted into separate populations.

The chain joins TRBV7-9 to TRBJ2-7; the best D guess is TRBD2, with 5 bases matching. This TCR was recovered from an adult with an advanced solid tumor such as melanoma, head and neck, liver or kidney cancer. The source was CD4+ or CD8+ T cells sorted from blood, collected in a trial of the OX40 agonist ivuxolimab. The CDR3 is CASSFTGVGEQYV. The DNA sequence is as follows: TGTGCCAGCAGCTTTACCGGGGTAGGGGAGCAGTACGTC.